Described below is a single TCR beta chain sequence and its context. The antigen is unknown. This entry comes from a study of vaccination and CD4 T cells after COVID-19. The overall study: The peptides that stimulated the cells were overlapping spike peptides from SARS-CoV-2, HCoV-NL63, HCoV-OC43 and HCoV-229E.

With the Oncomine TCR Beta short-read assay, DNA from cultured CD4+ T cells was sequenced. TCRdb reanalysed the PCR reads using MiXCR and keeps one entry per CDR3 protein. Here the sample spans 8,500 to 10,000 distinct CDR3 sequences, approximately 60% being singletons. The sample's treatment: roughly nine-day PBMC culture with coronavirus spike peptide pools or control peptides (ViraFEST assay). Positive PCR tests were logged from March through December 2020, ahead of US Alpha, Beta and Delta variants. Each of days 3 and 7 saw half the medium replaced by fresh IL-2 medium. This clonotype was obtained from a human donor who had recovered from COVID-19. Sequences were obtained from CD4+ T cells from blood, cultured in vitro.

As DNA, the CDR3 is TGTGCCAGCAGCTTAGAACAGGGGGCATGGACTGAAGCTTTCTTT. It yields the protein CASSLEQGAWTEAFF. This rearrangement joins TRBV7-8 to TRBJ1-1; 9 bases fit TRBD1. The CDR3 has 15 residues. Per the germline V gene, CDR1 is SGHVS and CDR2 is FQNEAQ. With 1 base clipped from V and 5 bases from J, the junction kept 5 bases outside the gene matches.